Listed below are T cell receptor beta chains from one sample, sequenced in a study of PD-1 blockade in classical Hodgkin lymphoma. The protocol was immunoSEQ multiplex PCR, while the TCRdb copy is restricted to in-frame clones and leaves out a portion. This sample has around 40,000 clones, with 60% to 85% found just once. The source was peripheral blood mononuclear cells (PBMCs), collected at baseline. Receptors were obtained from a human donor with classical Hodgkin lymphoma. CDR3s include the opening cysteine and the closing phenylalanine or tryptophan. D genes are given only for firm matches. The size field is filled for only some rows; it gives once, few, many or a size class.

size	J	V	D	DNA	CDR3
-	TRBJ2-5	TRBV5-1	TRBD2	TGCGCCAGCAGCCCGGGACTAGCGGGGATCCAAGAGACCCAGTACTTC	CASSPGLAGIQETQYF
-	TRBJ1-4	TRBV7-2	-	TGTGCCAGCAGCTTAGCCCCCAACCGAGGAGAAAAACTGTTTTTT	CASSLAPNRGEKLFF
-	TRBJ1-1	TRBV27	-	TGTGCCAGCAGTTTCACCCGGACCACTGAAGCTTTCTTT	CASSFTRTTEAFF
-	TRBJ2-7	TRBV11-2	-	TGTGCCAGCAGCTCCGTCAGTGGGGGGTTCGAGCAGTACTTC	CASSSVSGGFEQYF
once	TRBJ2-5	TRBV27	-	TGTGCCAGCAGTCCATTCGCCCCACTTGGCCGGGGGGAGACCCAGTACTTC	CASSPFAPLGRGETQYF
-	TRBJ1-3	TRBV6-6	TRBD1	TGTGCCAGCAGTCCTCACCAGGGGGCCGGTGGAAACACCATATATTTT	CASSPHQGAGGNTIYF
-	TRBJ1-1	TRBV9	TRBD1	TGTGCCAGCAGCGTAGTAGACAGGGGGGTTTTGAACACTGAAGCTTTCTTT	CASSVVDRGVLNTEAFF
-	TRBJ2-1	TRBV25-1	-	TGTGCCAGCAGTGAATGGGCGGGCTCCTACAATGAGCAGTTCTTC	CASSEWAGSYNEQFF
-	TRBJ2-7	TRBV5-1	TRBD1	TGCGCCAGCAGCTTGGGGACAGGGGCCTACGAGCAGTACTTC	CASSLGTGAYEQYF
few	TRBJ2-3	TRBV29-1	-	TGCAGCGTTGGGAGGGGGGCCCCCACAGATACGCAGTATTTT	CSVGRGAPTDTQYF
-	TRBJ1-1	TRBV21-1	-	TGTGCCAGTGACGAAGCTTTCTTT	CASDEAFF
-	TRBJ2-5	TRBV10-3	-	TGTGCCATCAGCTCGCAAGAGACCCAGTACTTC	CAISSQETQYF
-	TRBJ2-7	TRBV28	TRBD1	TGTGCCAGCAGTCCCCCAGGACAGGGGGCCTACGAGCAGTACTTC	CASSPPGQGAYEQYF
many	TRBJ2-1	TRBV19	-	TGTGCCAGTATGACTCTAGGTAGGAGGTACAATGAGCAGTTCTTC	CASMTLGRRYNEQFF
-	TRBJ2-7	TRBV20-1	TRBD1	TGCAGTGCTAAACAGGGGAGCGAGCAGTACTTC	CSAKQGSEQYF
-	TRBJ1-3	TRBV28	TRBD1	TGTGCCAGCACCGGACAGGGAAGGAGAAACACCATATATTTT	CASTGQGRRNTIYF
few	TRBJ1-5	TRBV10-1	-	TGCGCCAGCAGTGAGTCCCCCAATCAGCCCCAGCATTTT	CASSESPNQPQHF
few	TRBJ1-2	TRBV18	-	TGTGCCAGCTCACCACCAGGGAAGGACTATGGCTACACCTTC	CASSPPGKDYGYTF
-	TRBJ2-1	TRBV5-4	-	TGTGCCAGCAGCTTGGGGACCGGGCGGGGCAACAATGAGCAGTTCTTC	CASSLGTGRGNNEQFF
-	TRBJ2-1	TRBV10-3	TRBD2	TGTGCCATCGTGGCAGGGACTAGCGGGAGTCATGAGCAGTTCTTC	CAIVAGTSGSHEQFF
-	TRBJ2-7	TRBV27	-	TGTGCCAGCAGTCCCCGGGGTCGGGAAGAGCAGTACTTC	CASSPRGREEQYF
-	TRBJ2-7	TRBV7-6	TRBD1	TGTGCCAGCAGCTTAAAAGAATTCGACAGGGCTAGCGAGCAGTACTTC	CASSLKEFDRASEQYF
-	TRBJ2-7	TRBV5-8	-	TGTGCCAGCAGCCGGACTGGCCCCTACGAGCAGTACTTC	CASSRTGPYEQYF
-	TRBJ1-2	TRBV7-2	-	TGTGCCAGCAGCCCCCAAGGGGGGTATGGCTACACCTTC	CASSPQGGYGYTF
once	TRBJ2-1	TRBV7-9	-	TGTGCCAGCAGCTACCGGGGCCCTTACAATGAGCAGTTCTTC	CASSYRGPYNEQFF
-	TRBJ2-1	TRBV18	TRBD1	TGTGCCAGCTCATCGCGACAGGGTAGTGAGCAGTTCTTC	CASSSRQGSEQFF
-	TRBJ2-7	TRBV6-1	TRBD1	TGTGCCAGCCGGGACAGGGCGACCTACGAGCAGTACTTC	CASRDRATYEQYF
-	TRBJ1-3	TRBV27	-	TGTGCCAGCAGTTTAGGTCTCGCTGGAAACACCATATATTTT	CASSLGLAGNTIYF
-	TRBJ2-1	TRBV19	-	TGTGCCAGTAGTACCGTAGCGGTCTCCACTAACAATGAGCAGTTCTTC	CASSTVAVSTNNEQFF
-	TRBJ1-3	TRBV10-2	-	TGCGCCAGCGGGTGGGACGCTGGAAACACCATATATTTT	CASGWDAGNTIYF
-	TRBJ1-1	TRBV2	-	TGTGCCAGCAGTGTAGGGGAGAACACTGAAGCTTTCTTT	CASSVGENTEAFF
-	TRBJ2-7	TRBV5-8	TRBD1	TGTGCCAGCAGCTTGGCCGGGACAGGTCCCGCGCAGTACTTC	CASSLAGTGPAQYF
few	TRBJ2-5	TRBV11-3	-	TGTGCCAGCAGCTTAGAGCGGTACGGGACCCAGTACTTC	CASSLERYGTQYF
-	TRBJ1-1	TRBV6-1	-	TGTGCCAGCAGTGAAATGGCAGAGAACACTGAAGCTTTCTTT	CASSEMAENTEAFF
-	TRBJ2-5	TRBV7-8	-	TGTGCCAGCAGCTTGGGGGGTCGAGAGACCCAGTACTTC	CASSLGGRETQYF
-	TRBJ1-1	TRBV9	TRBD1	TGTGCCAGCAGCGCCCGACAGGGAAGGAACACTGAAGCTTTCTTT	CASSARQGRNTEAFF
-	TRBJ2-3	TRBV4-1	-	TGCGCCAGCTCCCAAGGATTAAGAGGGACAGATACGCAGTATTTT	CASSQGLRGTDTQYF
-	TRBJ1-5	TRBV28	TRBD1	TGTGCCAGCAGTTTATGGACAGGGGGTCAGCCCCAGCATTTT	CASSLWTGGQPQHF
-	TRBJ1-1	TRBV2	-	TGTGCCAGCACCATGGGCTACTCGAACACTGAAGCTTTCTTT	CASTMGYSNTEAFF
-	TRBJ2-1	TRBV29-1	-	TGCAGCGTTTCTAACCTCTACAATGAGCAGTTCTTC	CSVSNLYNEQFF
-	TRBJ2-1	TRBV6-1	-	TGTGCCAGCAGTGAAGAGGGTTTGGGGGGCTATGAGCAGTTCTTC	CASSEEGLGGYEQFF
-	TRBJ2-6	TRBV11-3	-	TGTGCCAGCAGCTCCCAGGGAGGTAAATTCCCTGGGGCCAACGTCCTGACTTTC	CASSSQGGKFPGANVLTF
few	TRBJ2-2	TRBV19	-	TGTGCCAGTAGTGCCGGGACAGGGGAGCTGTTTTTT	CASSAGTGELFF
-	TRBJ2-7	TRBV18	-	TGTGCCAGCTCAACGGGAGCGGCTTCCTACGAGCAGTACTTC	CASSTGAASYEQYF
-	TRBJ2-3	TRBV7-3	TRBD2	TGTGCCAGCAGCTTAGCGGGAGGGCCAGGAGATACGCAGTATTTT	CASSLAGGPGDTQYF
-	TRBJ1-1	TRBV13	-	TGTGCCAGCAGCTTAGGGCGGGGGGGTACTGAAGCTTTCTTT	CASSLGRGGTEAFF
-	TRBJ2-5	TRBV2	-	TGTGCCAGCACGGGGCTCCAAGAGACCCAGTACTTC	CASTGLQETQYF
-	TRBJ2-5	TRBV4-2	TRBD2	TGTGCCAGCAGCCAAGAAGCCTCGATGGCTAGCGGGGATCTTGAGACCCAGTACTTC	CASSQEASMASGDLETQYF
-	TRBJ1-2	TRBV28	-	TGTGCCAGCAGACTCCTGGGTGGGCTCGGCTACACCTTC	CASRLLGGLGYTF
-	TRBJ1-3	TRBV18	TRBD1	TGTGCCAGCTCACCACCGGGACAGGGTGCTGGAAACACCATATATTTT	CASSPPGQGAGNTIYF
-	TRBJ2-1	TRBV19	TRBD1	TGTGCCAGTAGGATTACAGGGGGCACTTACAATGAGCAGTTCTTC	CASRITGGTYNEQFF
once	TRBJ1-1	TRBV5-1	TRBD1	TGCGCCAGCAGCTTGGCAGGGGGGGCCACTGAAGCTTTCTTT	CASSLAGGATEAFF
-	TRBJ2-1	TRBV2	TRBD2	TGTGCCAGCAGCGATAGCGGGAAGGGGTCCTACAATGAGCAGTTCTTC	CASSDSGKGSYNEQFF